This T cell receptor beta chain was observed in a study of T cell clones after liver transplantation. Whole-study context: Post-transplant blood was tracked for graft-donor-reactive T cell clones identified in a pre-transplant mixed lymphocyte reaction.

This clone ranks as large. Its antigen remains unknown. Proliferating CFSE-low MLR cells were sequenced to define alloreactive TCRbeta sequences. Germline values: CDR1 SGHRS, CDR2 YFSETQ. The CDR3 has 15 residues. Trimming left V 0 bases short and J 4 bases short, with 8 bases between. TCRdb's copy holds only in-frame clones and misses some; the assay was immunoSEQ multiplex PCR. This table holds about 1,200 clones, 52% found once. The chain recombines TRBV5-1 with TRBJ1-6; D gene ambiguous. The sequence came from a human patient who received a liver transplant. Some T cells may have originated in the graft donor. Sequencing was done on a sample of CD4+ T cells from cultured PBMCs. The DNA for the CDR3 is TGCGCCAGCAGCTTGGCAACGGATTATAATTCACCCCTCCACTTT. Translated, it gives CASSLATDYNSPLHF.